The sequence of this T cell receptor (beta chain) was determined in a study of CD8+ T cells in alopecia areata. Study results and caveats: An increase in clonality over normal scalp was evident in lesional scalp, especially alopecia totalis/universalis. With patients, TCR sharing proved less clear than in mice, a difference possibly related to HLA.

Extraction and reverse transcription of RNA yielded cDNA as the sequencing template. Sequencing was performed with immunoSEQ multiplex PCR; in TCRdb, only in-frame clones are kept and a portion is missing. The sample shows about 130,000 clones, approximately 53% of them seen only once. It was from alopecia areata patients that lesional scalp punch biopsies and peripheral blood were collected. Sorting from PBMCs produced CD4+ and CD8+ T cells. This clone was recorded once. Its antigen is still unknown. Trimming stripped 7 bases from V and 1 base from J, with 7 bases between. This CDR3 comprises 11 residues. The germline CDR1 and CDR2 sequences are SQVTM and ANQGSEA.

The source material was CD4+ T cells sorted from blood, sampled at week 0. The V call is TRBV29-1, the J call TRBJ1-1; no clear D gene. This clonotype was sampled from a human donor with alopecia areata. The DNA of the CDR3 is TGCAGCGGAAACGAGAACACTGAAGCTTTCTTT. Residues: CSGNENTEAFF.